This TCR beta chain is drawn from a study of blood T cells in healthy people across ages. CDR3 length: 13 residues. The germline V and J ends were trimmed by 6 bases and 4 bases, with 10 bases remaining between them. Primed by a sample-barcoded 5' primer and a J-beta primer mix, a second PCR proceeded for about 7 to 11 cycles. Each CDR3 protein is one row after TCRdb ran MiXCR on the 5' RACE reads. The table lists 1.5 million to 2 million distinct CDR3 sequences, 35% to 50% of them singletons. This clonotype was seen ten or more times. V usage is TRBV12-3 or TRBV12-4 and J usage is TRBJ1-5; D gene unclear. The sequence was obtained from a human donor in good health. The source material was blood. In DNA form, the CDR3 reads TGTGCCAGCAGCTTATCGGAGAATCAGCCCCAGCATTTT. This encodes CASSLSENQPQHF.